Below are 16 T cell receptor beta chains sequenced from a single sample in a study of T cells in Graves' hyperthyroidism and ophthalmopathy. Amplified TCR beta CDR3 regions came from RNA transcripts. TCR CDR3 regions were first amplified by RT-PCR with HTBI primers. Via MiXCR, TCRdb re-called the multiplex PCR reads, giving one row per CDR3 protein. The sample contains some 690,000 distinct CDR3 sequences, roughly 17% of which appear only once. Sequencing was performed on blood. These receptors originate from a man aged 50-59 years with Graves' hyperthyroidism.

The chain carries TRBV3-1 and TRBJ2-1, with D tentatively TRBD2 (6 bases). Germline V gene sequence: CDR1 LGHDT, CDR2 YNNKEL (reference sequence). CDR3 length: 15 amino acids. The V gene lost 4 bases and the J gene lost 2 bases, with 12 bases spanning the gap. Here the CDR3 DNA reads TGTGCCAGCAGCCGAGGGACTTCGGCCTACAATGAGCAGTTCTTC. This gives the protein CASSRGTSAYNEQFF.

This clonotype has at least ten counts. The chain couples TRBV30 to TRBJ1-4; 7 positions agree with TRBD1. The trim removed 4 bases at V and 3 bases at J, leaving 2 bases unmatched. Germline CDR1 reads GTSNPN; CDR2 reads SVGIG (reference sequence). The CDR3 has 13 amino acids. The CDR3 is CAWTGTANEKLFF. In nucleotides, the CDR3 is TGTGCCTGGACCGGGACAGCTAATGAAAAACTGTTTTTT.

In this sample, this clonotype turned up many times. The chain combines TRBV24-1 with TRBJ2-1; no definite D call. V was clipped by 0 bases and J by 1 base, with 9 bases between them. The germline V gene encodes CDR1 KGHDR and CDR2 SFDVKD. This CDR3 contains 16 residues. The CDR3 sequence is CATSDLQSDSYNEQFF. CDR3 bases: TGTGCCACCAGTGATTTGCAAAGCGATTCCTACAATGAGCAGTTCTTC.

This clonotype was counted a few times. The gene calls are TRBV2 and TRBJ2-7; 10 bases are shared with TRBD2. Germline trimming cut 3 bases from V and 0 bases from J; bases unmatched to any gene: 5. This CDR3 is 16 amino acids long. In germline, CDR1 is SNHLY, CDR2 FYNNEI. CDR3 sequence reads: CASSEFGTSASYEQYF. The CDR3 bases are TGTGCCAGCAGTGAGTTCGGGACTAGCGCCTCCTACGAGCAGTACTTC.

Worth noting for this clonotype: A much bigger clone sits one base away, suggesting this may be a read error. The chain couples TRBV29-1 to TRBJ1-1, with D maybe TRBD1 (5 bases). This CDR3 has 13 residues. Trimming left V 2 bases short and J 0 bases short, with 7 bases between. CDR1 is SQVTM and CDR2 is ANQGSEA in the germline V gene. The CDR3 is CSVELGVNTEAFF. CDR3 bases: TGCAGCGTTGAACTAGGGGTGAACACTGAAGCTTTCTTT.

This clonotype was recorded many times. The chain recombines TRBV7-8 with TRBJ2-6; TRBD1 agrees at 8 bases. V was pared by 6 bases and J by 3 bases, with 13 bases of the junction left unmatched. CDR1 SGHVS and CDR2 FQNEAQ come from the germline V gene. This CDR3 spans 18 amino acids. The CDR3 sequence is CASRYDRGGKLGANVLTF. In DNA, the CDR3 is TGTGCCAGCAGATACGACAGGGGCGGAAAACTTGGGGCCAACGTCCTGACTTTC.

This clonotype showed up many times. The chain is built from TRBV27 and TRBJ2-7; a possible D gene is TRBD1 (5 bases). Germline V gene lookup returns CDR1 MNHEY and CDR2 SMNVEV (reference sequence). V was pared by 4 bases and J by 4 bases, with 11 bases between. The CDR3 sequence is 13 residues long. CDR3 protein: CASSSRVGYEQYF. In nucleotides, the CDR3 is TGTGCCAGCAGTTCCAGGGTTGGTTACGAGCAGTACTTC.

This chain uses TRBV6-5 with TRBJ1-2; 8 nucleotides align to TRBD1. This CDR3 has 16 residues. The germline CDR1 and CDR2 sequences are MNHEY and SVGAGI. The J segment lost 7 bases and the V segment lost 0 bases, leaving 10 bases of the junction unmatched. This CDR3 reads CASSYSKGGQGSGYTF. CDR3 in DNA: TGTGCCAGCAGTTACTCGAAAGGCGGACAGGGATCTGGCTACACCTTC.

Ten or more counts support this clonotype. The chain joins TRBV28 to TRBJ2-3; D might be TRBD2 (6 bases). Germline V lookup: CDR1 MDHEN, CDR2 SYDVKM. V dropped 3 bases and J dropped 0 bases, with 16 bases sitting between them. This CDR3 contains 17 residues. This chain's CDR3 is CASSFSLEAGSTDTQYF. In DNA form, the CDR3 reads TGTGCCAGCAGTTTCTCTCTAGAGGCGGGGAGCACAGATACGCAGTATTTT. The full variable domain, rest sourced from reference TRBV28 and TRBJ2-3, is DVKVTQSSRYLVKRTGEKVFLECVQDMDHENMFWYRQDPGLGLRLIYFSYDVKMKEKGDIPEGYSVSREKKERFSLILESASTNQTSMYLCASSFSLEAGSTDTQYFGPGTRLTVL.

The chain joins TRBV19 to TRBJ2-2; weak D call: TRBD1 (6 bases). Germline CDR1 is LNHDA and CDR2 is SQIVND (reference sequence). V was pared by 5 bases and J by 3 bases, with 16 bases between. The CDR3 runs 16 residues. DNA of the CDR3: TGTGCCAGTAGTCGATTCCGGGACAAATACACCGGGGAGCTGTTTTTT. This gives the protein CASSRFRDKYTGELFF. Filled out from reference TRBV19 and TRBJ2-2, the complete variable domain reads DGGITQSPKYLFRKEGQNVTLSCEQNLNHDAMYWYRQDPGQGLRLIYYSQIVNDFQKGDIAEGYSVSREKKESFPLTVTSAQKNPTAFYLCASSRFRDKYTGELFFGEGSRLTVL.

This clonotype has ten or more counts. V is TRBV7-6 and J is TRBJ2-2; 13 positions agree with TRBD2. J gave up 5 bases and V 6 bases, and 6 bases lay outside the gene matches. The germline V gene has CDR1 SGHVS and CDR2 FNYEAQ. The CDR3 loop spans 16 amino acids. The CDR3 nucleotides read TGTGCCAGCAGAAGGACTAGCGGGAGATCGACCGGGGAGCTGTTTTTT. Translated: CASRRTSGRSTGELFF.

CDR3 protein: CASSPQVNEQFF. CDR3 DNA: TGTGCCAGCAGTCCACAGGTAAATGAGCAGTTCTTC. This chain connects TRBV12-3 or TRBV12-4 to TRBJ2-1; the D gene is possibly TRBD1 (5 bases). Trimming removed 5 bases at V and 7 bases at J, with 9 bases between. The CDR3 length is 12 residues.

The CDR3 sequence is CASSAAHFPDGRIAGANVLTF. In DNA form, the CDR3 reads TGTGCCAGCAGCGCCGCCCACTTTCCCGACGGAAGGATCGCTGGGGCCAACGTCCTGACTTTC. This chain links TRBV9 with TRBJ2-6; D is unclear. The CDR3 length is 21 residues. Germline V gene sequence: CDR1 SGDLS, CDR2 YYNGEE. The V and J ends lost 3 bases and 2 bases respectively, with 27 bases between them.

This clonotype appeared a few times. The J gene is TRBJ2-7, the V gene TRBV11-2; the D call may be TRBD1 or TRBD2 (5 bases each). The CDR3 length is 16 residues. The V and J ends lost 4 bases and 2 bases respectively, with 18 bases between them. Germline-derived CDR1 and CDR2 are SGHAT and FQNNGV. The CDR3 sequence is CASSYEIGTFTYEQYF. The CDR3 DNA follows: TGTGCCAGCAGCTACGAGATCGGGACGTTTACCTACGAGCAGTACTTC.

The chain has TRBV28 and TRBJ2-1, with a possible D match to TRBD2 (6 bases). The germline V gene has CDR1 MDHEN and CDR2 SYDVKM. This CDR3 region has 14 residues. Between the trimmed V and J ends, which lost 8 bases and 10 bases, there was a span of 21 bases. This CDR3 reads CASQDFPLGLEQFF. The CDR3 nucleotides read TGTGCCAGCCAAGATTTCCCCCTGGGACTCGAGCAGTTCTTC.

J is TRBJ2-2 and V is TRBV19; D unresolved. CDR1 is LNHDA, CDR2 SQIVND, per germline (reference sequence). Trimming left V 7 bases short and J 5 bases short, with 8 bases between. The CDR3 totals 12 residues. The chain's CDR3 is CASTSRTGELFF. DNA of the CDR3: TGTGCCAGTACCAGCAGAACCGGGGAGCTGTTTTTT.